The clone carrying this T cell receptor (beta chain) was seen only once. As originally analysed: Amplification of reference gene primers provided the estimated nucleated cell counts. Clones were read by immunoSEQ multiplex PCR, and TCRdb kept only the in-frame ones, dropping some. That table supplies the V and J calls and clone size; D and trimming were determined from the DNA. The sample yields 300,000 or so clones, approximately 90% seen once. The data originate from a study of blood T cell repertoires in COVID-19. Study overall: The samples span acute and convalescent COVID-19 from the United States, Italy and Spain. PBMCs, B-cell-depleted T cells, or T cells provided the cDNA or gDNA that made up the material.

Specimen: peripheral blood. The source of this sequence is a woman between 25 and 40 years old with COVID-19, enrolled during active disease.

CDR3 amino acids: CASSLTVGVAGGDEQYF. CDR3 in DNA: TGTGCCAGCAGTTTGACGGTGGGGGTAGCGGGAGGCGACGAGCAGTACTTC. The V and J genes are TRBV27 and TRBJ2-7; 10 bases are a match to TRBD2. The V and J ends lost 3 bases and 5 bases, in that order; junction bases with no gene match: 13. This CDR3 is 17 amino acids long. Germline CDR1 MNHEY, CDR2 SMNVEV (reference sequence).